The present TCR beta chain was sequenced within a study of blood T cells in healthy people across ages. The overall study: Template switching picked up about one barcoded beta molecule for each two T cells. Findings and limits, study-wide: Possibly, changes in expanded clonotypes were confounded because donor CMV status was unknown.

As regards this clonotype: The antigen is undetermined.

This CDR3 comprises 14 residues. V shed 4 bases and J shed 4 bases, with 12 bases lying between them. Germline CDR1 SGHRS, CDR2 YFSETQ. Primed by a sample-barcoded 5' primer and a J-beta primer mix, a second PCR proceeded for 7 to 11 cycles. A tag from a template-switch adaptor with 12 random nucleotides marked each cDNA molecule. Each CDR3 protein is one row after TCRdb ran MiXCR on the 5' RACE reads. The sample holds about 510,000 distinct CDR3 sequences; roughly a quarter are singletons and the top ten take 3% to 4%. In addition, the sample was reused for a study of T cells of mothers and their children. That paper states: Thymic selection molds TCR recombination products alike in related and unrelated pairs.

The chain recombines TRBV5-1 with TRBJ2-1; D possibly uses TRBD1 or TRBD2 (5 bases each). The sequenced material came from blood. The sequence was collected from a boy aged 2 to 9 in good health. Written as DNA, the CDR3 is TGCGCCAGCAGCCCGGGACCGCGTTACAATGAGCAGTTCTTC. Its translation is CASSPGPRYNEQFF.